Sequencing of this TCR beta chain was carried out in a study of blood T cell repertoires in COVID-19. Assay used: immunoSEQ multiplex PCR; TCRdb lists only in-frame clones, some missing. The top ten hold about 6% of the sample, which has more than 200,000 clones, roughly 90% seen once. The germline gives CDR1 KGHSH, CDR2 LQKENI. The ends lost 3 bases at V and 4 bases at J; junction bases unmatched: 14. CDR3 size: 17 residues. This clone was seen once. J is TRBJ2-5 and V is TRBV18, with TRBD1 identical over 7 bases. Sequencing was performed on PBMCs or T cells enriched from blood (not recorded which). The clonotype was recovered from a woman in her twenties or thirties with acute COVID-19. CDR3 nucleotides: TGTGCCAGCTCACCCCTACGGACAGGCCCGAAGGGAGAGACCCAGTACTTC. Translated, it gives CASSPLRTGPKGETQYF.